A single sample gave rise to the 9 T cell receptor beta chains below, sequenced in a study of CD8+ T cells in alopecia areata. After isolation, RNA underwent reverse transcription to generate cDNA as the sequencing template. Assay: immunoSEQ multiplex PCR; the TCRdb copy retains only in-frame clones and omits some. The specimen has 270,000 or so clones, none found just once. Separation of pooled cutaneous lymph node cells was by sorting with CD4, CD8alpha, NKG2D, NKG2ACE and other markers. Specimen: CD4+ T cells sorted from a lymph node. These receptors all stem from a C3H/HeJ mouse with alopecia areata. The mouse line has the MHC haplotype H2-k.

A note on this clone: Genes here carry mouse names. The read terminates 4 residues ahead of where the CDR3 ends, so the germline J gene completes it. Other DNA sequences from this sample encode an identical CDR3 as well. V and J are TRBV13-3 and TRBJ2-5; possibly TRBD1 for D (6 bases). The CDR3 sequence is 14 residues long. Germline V gene sequence: CDR1 NNHDY, CDR2 SYVADS. V was pared by 1 base and J by 3 bases, with 9 bases between. CDR3 DNA (partial): TGTGCCAGCAGTGATTTGGACAGACAAGAC. Encoded protein: CASSDLDRQD. The whole CDR3 region reads CASSDLDRQDTQYF.

This clone has only a few counts. Genes and germline come from the mouse. The CDR3 end lies 4 residues beyond the end of the read and is filled in from the germline J gene. The chain recombines TRBV13-1 with TRBJ1-2; TRBD1 aligns across 8 bases. CDR1 NSHNY and CDR2 SYGAGN come from the germline V gene. The CDR3 has 16 amino acids. With 1 base clipped from V and 4 bases from J, the junction kept 9 bases outside the gene matches. CDR3 protein: CASSDRGPGGGSDYTF. The DNA read from the CDR3 is TGTGCCAGCAGTGATCGGGGGCCAGGGGGCGGCTCC.

In this sample, this clone turned up many times. Gene labels here are mouse ones. The read ends 4 residues before the CDR3 terminus; that terminus is restored from the germline J gene. Other DNA sequences from this sample encode an identical CDR3 as well. This chain links TRBV13-3 with TRBJ2-2; 7 bases map to TRBD1. Germline V CDR1 and CDR2: NNHDY, SYVADS. This CDR3 is built from 15 residues. J gave up 2 bases and V 2 bases, and 3 bases lay outside the gene matches. The CDR3 bases that were read are TGTGCCAGCAGTGAAGGCAGGGGGAACACCGGG. Amino acid sequence: CASSEGRGNTG. The entire CDR3 protein is CASSEGRGNTGQLYF. Drawing the rest from reference TRBV13-3 and TRBJ2-2, the complete variable domain is EAAVTQSPRSKVAVTGGKVTLSCHQTNNHDYMYWYRQDTGHGLRLIHYSYVADSTEKGDIPDGYKASRPSQENFSLILELASLSQTAVYFCASSEGRGNTGQLYFGEGSKLTVL.

In its sample, this clone was seen a few times. Gene names and germline refer to mouse. The CDR3 spells CASSPGGGDTQYF. CDR3 DNA, as far as it was read: TGTGCCAGCAGCCCGGGGGGGGGAGAC. The chain employs TRBV5 and TRBJ2-5; 7 bases are a match to TRBD2. Read data end 4 residues before the CDR3 end; the end is taken from the germline J gene. CDR3 length: 13 amino acids. CDR1 is LGHNA, CDR2 YNLKQL, per germline (reference sequence).

To note about this clone: Genes and germline come from the mouse. The CDR3 end lies 4 residues beyond the end of the read and is filled in from the germline J gene. V and J are TRBV19 and TRBJ2-5; D remains unclear. The CDR3 is made up of 13 amino acids. The V end was cut by 5 bases, the J end by 0 bases, with 7 bases between. CDR1 is FNHDT, CDR2 SITEND, per germline (reference sequence). The part of the CDR3 DNA that was read is TGTGCCAGCAGACATTTTAACCAAGAC. Protein: CASRHFNQD. The CDR3 in full is CASRHFNQDTQYF.

This clone was observed many times. Mouse gene names apply. The read is 4 residues too short to cover the CDR3 end, so that end is filled in from the germline J gene. The same CDR3 arises from other DNA sequences in this sample as well. The chain is built from TRBV17 and TRBJ2-3, with D perhaps matching TRBD2 (6 bases). The CDR3 spans 15 residues. V dropped 1 base and J dropped 0 bases, with 8 bases sitting between them. Germline CDR1 reads MNHDT; CDR2 reads YYDKIL. This CDR3 is CASSRAGASAETLYF. The CDR3 bases that were read are TGTGCTAGCAGTAGAGCTGGGGCCAGTGCAGAA.

Notes on this clone: The listed genes are named as in mouse. The read comes to an end 4 residues before the CDR3 does, leaving the germline J gene to fill in the end. The genes are TRBV19 and TRBJ2-1; tentatively, D is TRBD2 (6 bases). This CDR3 contains 13 residues. The V end lost 5 bases, the J end lost 3 bases, and 9 bases lay between the germline ends. The germline V gene has CDR1 FNHDT and CDR2 SITEND (reference sequence). CDR3 DNA, as far as it was read: TGTGCCAGCAGACTGGGTTCCTATGCT. It yields the protein CASRLGSYA. The complete CDR3 protein is CASRLGSYAEQFF. Together with reference TRBV19 and TRBJ2-1, the CDR3 gives the full variable domain: GGIITQTPKFLIGQEGQKLTLKCQQNFNHDTMYWYRQDSGKGLRLIYYSITENDLQKGDLSEGYDASREKKSSFSLTVTSAQKNEMAVFLCASRLGSYAEQFFGPGTRLTVL.

On this clone: The gene names here belong to mouse. The CDR3 is cut off 4 residues early in the read; its end comes from the germline J gene. The gene calls are TRBV14 and TRBJ2-7, with TRBD1 matching over 7 bases. The V gene's germline CDR1 is SGHDT and CDR2 FRDEAV. The CDR3 runs 13 residues. The trim removed 1 base at V and 2 bases at J, leaving 0 bases unmatched. The CDR3 sequence: CASSFGTAYEQYF. The CDR3 bases that were read are TGTGCCAGCAGTTTCGGGACAGCCTAT.

There are a few counts of this clone. Gene names are mouse gene names. The sequence runs out 4 residues before the end of the CDR3; the remainder is reconstructed from the germline J gene. The sample has other DNA sequences that encode this CDR3 too. This chain links TRBV13-3 with TRBJ2-7, with TRBD1 matching 8 bases. This CDR3 comprises 14 residues. Germline V gene sequence: CDR1 NNHDY, CDR2 SYVADS. J gave up 1 base and V 0 bases, and 0 bases lay outside the gene matches. This chain's CDR3 is CASSDGTGSYEQYF. CDR3 DNA, as far as it was read: TGTGCCAGCAGTGATGGGACAGGGTCCTAT.